The present T cell receptor beta chain was sequenced within a study of cytomegalovirus exposure and HLA in healthy donors. Study details: The 130 or so validation repertoires used the same platform as the roughly 670 first-cohort repertoires (as reported by a later analysis).

Assay used: immunoSEQ multiplex PCR; TCRdb lists only in-frame clones, some missing. In the table there are about 73,000 clones, 85% to 95% of which are singletons. Study-wide points: Through in vitro validation, three CMV-associated chains were shown to be specific for CMV antigens.

The junction had 4 bases not matched to a gene; V was cut back by 4 bases and J by 8 bases. There are 13 residues in the CDR3. CDR1 and CDR2 (germline): MDHEN, SYDVKM. In regard to this clone: What it binds is unknown.

The clonotype comes from a young man in good health and CMV-seronegative. The chain is built from TRBV28 and TRBJ1-2, with TRBD1 identical over 10 bases. Input material: PBMCs. This chain's CDR3 is CASSSGQGKGYTF. CDR3 sequence (DNA): TGTGCCAGCAGTTCGGGACAGGGGAAAGGCTACACCTTC.